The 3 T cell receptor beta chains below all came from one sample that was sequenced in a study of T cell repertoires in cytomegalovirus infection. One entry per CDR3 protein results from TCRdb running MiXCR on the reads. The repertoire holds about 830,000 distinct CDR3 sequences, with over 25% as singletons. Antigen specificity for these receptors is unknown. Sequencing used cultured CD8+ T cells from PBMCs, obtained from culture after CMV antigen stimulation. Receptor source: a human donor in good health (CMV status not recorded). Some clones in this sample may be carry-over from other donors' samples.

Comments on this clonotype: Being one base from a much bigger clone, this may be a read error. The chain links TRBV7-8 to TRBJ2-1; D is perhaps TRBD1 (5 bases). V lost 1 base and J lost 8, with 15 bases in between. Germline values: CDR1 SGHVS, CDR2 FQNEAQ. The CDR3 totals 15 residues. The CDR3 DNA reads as TGTGCCAGCAGCTTAGGTAAGGGGCGCCTCGATGAGCAGTTCTTC. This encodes CASSLGKGRLDEQFF. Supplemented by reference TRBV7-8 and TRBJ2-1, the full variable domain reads GAGVSQSPRYKVAKRGQDVALRCDPISGHVSLFWYQQALGQGPEFLTYFQNEAQLDKSGLPSDRFFAERPEGSVSTLKIQRTQQEDSAVYLCASSLGKGRLDEQFFGPGTRLTVL.

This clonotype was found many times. CDR3 coding DNA: TGTGCCAGCAGCTTAGGGTACCGACTAGCGGGGGGCACAGATACGCAGTATTTT. It yields the protein CASSLGYRLAGGTDTQYF. The chain recombines TRBV7-6 with TRBJ2-3; 12 bases fit TRBD2. The CDR3 runs to 18 residues. From germline, CDR1 is SGHVS and CDR2 FNYEAQ. The trim removed 1 base at V and 1 base at J, leaving 6 bases unmatched.

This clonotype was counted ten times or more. CDR3: CASSLGTGLVYEQYF. The CDR3 DNA is TGTGCCAGCAGCTTGGGGACAGGACTTGTCTACGAGCAGTACTTC. The gene calls are TRBV7-6 and TRBJ2-7, with 8 bases matching TRBD1. The J segment lost 3 bases and the V segment lost 3 bases, leaving 7 bases of the junction unmatched. CDR1 and CDR2 (germline): SGHVS, FNYEAQ. The CDR3 has 15 residues.